What follows is one TCR beta chain and its context. The entry originates in a study of blood T cell repertoires in COVID-19. The authors' processing: Reference gene primer amplification gave nucleated cell count estimates. Sequencing used immunoSEQ multiplex PCR; TCRdb keeps in-frame clones, though not all of them. The DNA gave D and trimming, while V, J and clone size come from that table. The repertoire holds a few hundred thousand clones, with around 88% as singletons. The receptor was isolated from a woman in her forties or fifties with acute COVID-19. The sequenced sample consisted of PBMCs or T cells enriched from blood (not recorded which).

The CDR3 DNA is TGTGCCAGCAGCTTGGGCAGGGATGTCACTGAAGCTTTCTTT. Its translation is CASSLGRDVTEAFF. The chain joins TRBV5-5 to TRBJ1-1, with D perhaps matching TRBD1 (5 bases). The V gene lost 0 bases and the J gene lost 4 bases, with 10 bases spanning the gap. Per germline, CDR1 SGHKS and CDR2 YYEKEE (reference sequence). This CDR3 comprises 14 residues. The full variable domain, its missing parts supplied by reference TRBV5-5 and TRBJ1-1, is DAGVTQSPTHLIKTRGQQVTLRCSPISGHKSVSWYQQVLGQGPQFIFQYYEKEERGRGNFPDRFSARQFPNYSSELNVNALLLGDSALYLCASSLGRDVTEAFFGQGTRLTVV.